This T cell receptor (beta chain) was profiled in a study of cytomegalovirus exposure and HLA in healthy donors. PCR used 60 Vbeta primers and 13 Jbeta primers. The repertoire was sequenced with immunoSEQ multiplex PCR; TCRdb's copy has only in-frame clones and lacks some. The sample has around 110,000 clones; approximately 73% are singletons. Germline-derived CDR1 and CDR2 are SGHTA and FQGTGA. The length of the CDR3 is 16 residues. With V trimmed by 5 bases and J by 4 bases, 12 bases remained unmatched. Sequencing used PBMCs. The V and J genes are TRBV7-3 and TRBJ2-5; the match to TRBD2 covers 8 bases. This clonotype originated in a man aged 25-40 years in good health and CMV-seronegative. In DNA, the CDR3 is TGTGCCAGCAGCCGGGAGGCGGGGGGCCGCTTAGAGACCCAGTACTTC. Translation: CASSREAGGRLETQYF. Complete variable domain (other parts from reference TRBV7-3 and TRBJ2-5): GAGVSQTPSNKVTEKGKYVELRCDPISGHTALYWYRQSLGQGPEFLIYFQGTGAADDSGLPNDRFFAVRPEGSVSTLKIQRTERGDSAVYLCASSREAGGRLETQYFGPGTRLLVL.